Listed below are T cell receptor beta chains from one sample, sequenced in a study of blood T cells in healthy people across ages. TCRdb reprocessed the 5' RACE reads via MiXCR and lists one record per CDR3 protein. The table includes about 800,000 distinct CDR3 sequences, around 45% detected once. Sequenced input: blood. The source of these receptors is a man older than 75 in good health. CDR3s include the opening cysteine and the closing phenylalanine or tryptophan. Fields, in order: J gene, D gene, V gene, clone size, CDR3 length, CDR3 DNA, CDR3 protein. The D gene is left open where the match is weak. Size values are once, few and many counts, or a class for expanded clones, and some rows have none.

j_call: TRBJ1-1
d_call: TRBD1
v_call: TRBV20-1
clone_size: .
cdr3_length: 16
cdr3_nt: TGCAGTGCCGGACCCGGGACAGGGGCCGTGAACACTGAAGCTTTCTTT
cdr3_aa: CSAGPGTGAVNTEAFF

j_call: TRBJ2-7
d_call: .
v_call: TRBV14
clone_size: many
cdr3_length: 14
cdr3_nt: TGTGCCAGCAGCCAAGAAATTAACAGCTACGAGCAGTACTTC
cdr3_aa: CASSQEINSYEQYF

j_call: TRBJ2-1
d_call: .
v_call: TRBV11-2
clone_size: .
cdr3_length: 13
cdr3_nt: TGTGCCAGCAGCTCCGGGACAAGGGTAGGGCAGTTCTTC
cdr3_aa: CASSSGTRVGQFF

j_call: TRBJ2-5
d_call: TRBD2
v_call: TRBV7-2
clone_size: .
cdr3_length: 15
cdr3_nt: TGTGCCAGCAGCTTAGTGACTAGCGGGAGTGAGACCCAGTACTTC
cdr3_aa: CASSLVTSGSETQYF

j_call: TRBJ2-5
d_call: .
v_call: TRBV12-3/TRBV12-4
clone_size: .
cdr3_length: 15
cdr3_nt: TGTGCCAGCAGTATCGACGCAGGGTTTCGGGAGACCCAGTACTTC
cdr3_aa: CASSIDAGFRETQYF

j_call: TRBJ2-7
d_call: .
v_call: TRBV21-1
clone_size: .
cdr3_length: 15
cdr3_nt: TGTGCCAGCACCCGTGGGGCGGGAGAGTTTGGCGAGCAGTACTTC
cdr3_aa: CASTRGAGEFGEQYF

j_call: TRBJ2-5
d_call: .
v_call: TRBV20-1
clone_size: .
cdr3_length: 15
cdr3_nt: TGCAGTGCTAGAGGCGTCCCGGGAGAACAAGAGACCCAGTACTTC
cdr3_aa: CSARGVPGEQETQYF

j_call: TRBJ2-1
d_call: .
v_call: TRBV27
clone_size: once
cdr3_length: 14
cdr3_nt: TGTGCCAGCAGTTTGGTGGGAAATAACAATGAGCAGTTCTTC
cdr3_aa: CASSLVGNNNEQFF

j_call: TRBJ2-7
d_call: .
v_call: TRBV7-6
clone_size: few
cdr3_length: 13
cdr3_nt: TGTGCCAGCAGCTTAGCCAGGTGGGGCGAGCAGTACTTC
cdr3_aa: CASSLARWGEQYF

j_call: TRBJ2-1
d_call: TRBD2
v_call: TRBV7-8
clone_size: .
cdr3_length: 14
cdr3_nt: TGTGCCAGCAGCTTAACGGGAGGGAAGAATGAGCAGTTCTTC
cdr3_aa: CASSLTGGKNEQFF

j_call: TRBJ1-2
d_call: .
v_call: TRBV5-1
clone_size: .
cdr3_length: 15
cdr3_nt: TGCGCCAGCAGCTCCCCAACCCGGGACGGCTATGGCTACACCTTC
cdr3_aa: CASSSPTRDGYGYTF

j_call: TRBJ2-5
d_call: .
v_call: TRBV7-2
clone_size: many
cdr3_length: 13
cdr3_nt: TGTGCCAGCAGCTTAGGGCCCGAGGAGACCCAGTACTTC
cdr3_aa: CASSLGPEETQYF

j_call: TRBJ2-7
d_call: TRBD2
v_call: TRBV28
clone_size: few
cdr3_length: 15
cdr3_nt: TGTGCCAGCAGTTTGTCGGGGCGGGAGTCCTACGAGCAGTACTTC
cdr3_aa: CASSLSGRESYEQYF

j_call: TRBJ2-1
d_call: TRBD2
v_call: TRBV5-1
clone_size: once
cdr3_length: 15
cdr3_nt: TGCGCCAGCAGCTTGGTGGGTACTAGCGGGAGTAAGCAGTTCTTC
cdr3_aa: CASSLVGTSGSKQFF

j_call: TRBJ2-7
d_call: .
v_call: TRBV12-5
clone_size: once
cdr3_length: 16
cdr3_nt: TGTGCTAGTGGTTTGCCGACGACAGGCGCCTCCTACGAGCAGTACTTC
cdr3_aa: CASGLPTTGASYEQYF

j_call: TRBJ2-7
d_call: TRBD1
v_call: TRBV28
clone_size: few
cdr3_length: 14
cdr3_nt: TGTGCCAGCAGCTCGGGACAGGTCTTTGACGAGCAGTACTTC
cdr3_aa: CASSSGQVFDEQYF

j_call: TRBJ2-2
d_call: TRBD1
v_call: TRBV5-1
clone_size: few
cdr3_length: 16
cdr3_nt: TGCGCCAGCAGTTTGTCCGGGACAGGGCGGACCGGGGAGCTGTTTTTT
cdr3_aa: CASSLSGTGRTGELFF

j_call: TRBJ2-7
d_call: TRBD1
v_call: TRBV28
clone_size: once
cdr3_length: 15
cdr3_nt: TGTGCCAGCAGTTTGAGGACAGGGGACTTCTACGAGCAGTACTTC
cdr3_aa: CASSLRTGDFYEQYF

j_call: TRBJ1-6
d_call: TRBD1
v_call: TRBV5-1
clone_size: .
cdr3_length: 14
cdr3_nt: TGCGCCAGCAGCATGGACAGGGAGTCTTCACCCCTCCACTTT
cdr3_aa: CASSMDRESSPLHF

j_call: TRBJ2-2
d_call: TRBD2
v_call: TRBV3-1
clone_size: .
cdr3_length: 16
cdr3_nt: TGTGCCAGCAGCCAAGATGCGGGAGGGCCGGCCGGGGAGCTGTTTTTT
cdr3_aa: CASSQDAGGPAGELFF

j_call: TRBJ2-2
d_call: TRBD2
v_call: TRBV7-9
clone_size: .
cdr3_length: 17
cdr3_nt: TGTGCCAGCAGCTTACTTAGCGGGAGTCCCGGCACCGGGGAGCTGTTTTTT
cdr3_aa: CASSLLSGSPGTGELFF

j_call: TRBJ2-2
d_call: .
v_call: TRBV7-2
clone_size: many
cdr3_length: 13
cdr3_nt: TGTGCCAGCAGCTTAGAGTTCACCGGGGAGCTGTTTTTT
cdr3_aa: CASSLEFTGELFF

j_call: TRBJ2-1
d_call: TRBD1
v_call: TRBV13
clone_size: .
cdr3_length: 14
cdr3_nt: TGTGCCACCCGGGACAGCACCTCCTACAATGAGCAGTTCTTC
cdr3_aa: CATRDSTSYNEQFF